This TCR beta chain was identified in a study of OX40 agonist ivuxolimab in advanced cancers. At the level of the study: Given to patients was ivuxolimab, an agonistic anti-OX40 (CD134) antibody. Three patients showed partial responses: one hepatocellular carcinoma and two cutaneous melanoma cases. Approximately 41% of patients had received prior checkpoint inhibitor therapy. Whole-study results and caveats: By week 6 at 0.1 to 3.0 mg/kg, blood CD4+ and CD8+ T cells had expanded clonally.

Produced via immunoSEQ multiplex PCR; TCRdb's table is partial and in-frame only. The sample lists roughly 80,000 clones; around nine tenths were seen once. For this clone: Its antigen is currently unknown.

The CDR3 consists of 15 residues. The trim removed 5 bases at V and 2 bases at J, leaving 10 bases unmatched. CDR1 and CDR2 from the germline V gene are SGHRS and YFSETQ. The chain uses TRBV5-1 and TRBJ2-7, with 7 positions matching TRBD1. Sample: CD4+ or CD8+ T cells sorted from blood, taken in a trial of the OX40 agonist ivuxolimab. This clonotype was sampled from an adult with an advanced solid tumor such as melanoma, head and neck, liver or kidney cancer. The CDR3 loop is CASRFRRDSTYEQYF. CDR3 coding DNA: TGCGCCAGCAGGTTTCGCCGGGACAGCACCTACGAGCAGTACTTC.